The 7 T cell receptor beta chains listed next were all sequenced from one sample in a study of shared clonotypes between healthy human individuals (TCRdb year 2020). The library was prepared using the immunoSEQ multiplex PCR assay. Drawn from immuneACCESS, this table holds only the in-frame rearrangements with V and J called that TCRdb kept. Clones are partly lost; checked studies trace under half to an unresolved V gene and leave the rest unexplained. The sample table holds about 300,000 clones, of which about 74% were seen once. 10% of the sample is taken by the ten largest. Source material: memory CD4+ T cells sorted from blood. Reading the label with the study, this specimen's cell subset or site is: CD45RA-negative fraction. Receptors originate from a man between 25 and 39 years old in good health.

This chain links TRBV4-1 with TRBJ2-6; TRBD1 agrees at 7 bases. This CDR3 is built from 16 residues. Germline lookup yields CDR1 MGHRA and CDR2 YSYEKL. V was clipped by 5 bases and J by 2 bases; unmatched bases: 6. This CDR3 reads CASSWGQTAGANVLTF. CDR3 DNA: TGCGCCAGCAGCTGGGGACAGACTGCTGGGGCCAACGTCCTGACTTTC.

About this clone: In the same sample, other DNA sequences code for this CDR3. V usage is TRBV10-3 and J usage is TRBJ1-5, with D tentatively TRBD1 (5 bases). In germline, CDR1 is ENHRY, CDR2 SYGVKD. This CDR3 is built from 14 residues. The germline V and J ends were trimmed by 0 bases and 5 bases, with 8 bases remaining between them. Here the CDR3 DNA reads TGTGCCATCAGTGAGTCGGGGGGAGATCAGCCCCAGCATTTT. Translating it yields CAISESGGDQPQHF.

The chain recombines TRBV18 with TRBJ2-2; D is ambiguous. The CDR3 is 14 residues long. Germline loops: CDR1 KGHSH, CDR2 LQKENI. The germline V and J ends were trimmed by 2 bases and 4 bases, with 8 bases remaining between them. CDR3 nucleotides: TGTGCCAGCTCACCAATACAAGTCACCGGGGAGCTGTTTTTT. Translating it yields CASSPIQVTGELFF.

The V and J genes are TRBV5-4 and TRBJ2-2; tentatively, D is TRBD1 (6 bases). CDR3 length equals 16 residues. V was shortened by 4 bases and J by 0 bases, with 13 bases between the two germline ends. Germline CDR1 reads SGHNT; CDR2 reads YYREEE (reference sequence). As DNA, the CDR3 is TGTGCCAGCAGCACCAAGGACAGAGCGAACACCGGGGAGCTGTTTTTT. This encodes CASSTKDRANTGELFF.

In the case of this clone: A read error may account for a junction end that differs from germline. CDR3 sequence: CASSLGATGELFF. In DNA form, the CDR3 reads TGTGCTAGCAGCTTAGGGGCGACCGGGGAGCTGTTTTTT. The J gene is TRBJ2-2, the V gene TRBV7-7; possible D gene TRBD1, 5 bases. The CDR3 length is 13 residues. CDR1 and CDR2 from the germline V gene are SSHAT and FNYEAQ (reference sequence).

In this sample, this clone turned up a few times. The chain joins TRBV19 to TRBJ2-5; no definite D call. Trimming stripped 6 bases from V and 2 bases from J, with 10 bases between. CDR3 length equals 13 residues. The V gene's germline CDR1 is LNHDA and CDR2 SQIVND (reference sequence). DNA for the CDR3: TGTGCCAGTAGCCCAACAGAACAAGAGACCCAGTACTTC. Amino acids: CASSPTEQETQYF.

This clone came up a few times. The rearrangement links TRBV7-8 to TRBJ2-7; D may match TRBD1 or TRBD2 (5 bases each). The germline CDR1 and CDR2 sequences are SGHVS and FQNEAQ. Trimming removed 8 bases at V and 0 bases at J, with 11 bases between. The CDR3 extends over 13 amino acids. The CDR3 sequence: CASGTVSSYEQYF. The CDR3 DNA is TGTGCCAGCGGGACGGTCAGCTCCTACGAGCAGTACTTC.